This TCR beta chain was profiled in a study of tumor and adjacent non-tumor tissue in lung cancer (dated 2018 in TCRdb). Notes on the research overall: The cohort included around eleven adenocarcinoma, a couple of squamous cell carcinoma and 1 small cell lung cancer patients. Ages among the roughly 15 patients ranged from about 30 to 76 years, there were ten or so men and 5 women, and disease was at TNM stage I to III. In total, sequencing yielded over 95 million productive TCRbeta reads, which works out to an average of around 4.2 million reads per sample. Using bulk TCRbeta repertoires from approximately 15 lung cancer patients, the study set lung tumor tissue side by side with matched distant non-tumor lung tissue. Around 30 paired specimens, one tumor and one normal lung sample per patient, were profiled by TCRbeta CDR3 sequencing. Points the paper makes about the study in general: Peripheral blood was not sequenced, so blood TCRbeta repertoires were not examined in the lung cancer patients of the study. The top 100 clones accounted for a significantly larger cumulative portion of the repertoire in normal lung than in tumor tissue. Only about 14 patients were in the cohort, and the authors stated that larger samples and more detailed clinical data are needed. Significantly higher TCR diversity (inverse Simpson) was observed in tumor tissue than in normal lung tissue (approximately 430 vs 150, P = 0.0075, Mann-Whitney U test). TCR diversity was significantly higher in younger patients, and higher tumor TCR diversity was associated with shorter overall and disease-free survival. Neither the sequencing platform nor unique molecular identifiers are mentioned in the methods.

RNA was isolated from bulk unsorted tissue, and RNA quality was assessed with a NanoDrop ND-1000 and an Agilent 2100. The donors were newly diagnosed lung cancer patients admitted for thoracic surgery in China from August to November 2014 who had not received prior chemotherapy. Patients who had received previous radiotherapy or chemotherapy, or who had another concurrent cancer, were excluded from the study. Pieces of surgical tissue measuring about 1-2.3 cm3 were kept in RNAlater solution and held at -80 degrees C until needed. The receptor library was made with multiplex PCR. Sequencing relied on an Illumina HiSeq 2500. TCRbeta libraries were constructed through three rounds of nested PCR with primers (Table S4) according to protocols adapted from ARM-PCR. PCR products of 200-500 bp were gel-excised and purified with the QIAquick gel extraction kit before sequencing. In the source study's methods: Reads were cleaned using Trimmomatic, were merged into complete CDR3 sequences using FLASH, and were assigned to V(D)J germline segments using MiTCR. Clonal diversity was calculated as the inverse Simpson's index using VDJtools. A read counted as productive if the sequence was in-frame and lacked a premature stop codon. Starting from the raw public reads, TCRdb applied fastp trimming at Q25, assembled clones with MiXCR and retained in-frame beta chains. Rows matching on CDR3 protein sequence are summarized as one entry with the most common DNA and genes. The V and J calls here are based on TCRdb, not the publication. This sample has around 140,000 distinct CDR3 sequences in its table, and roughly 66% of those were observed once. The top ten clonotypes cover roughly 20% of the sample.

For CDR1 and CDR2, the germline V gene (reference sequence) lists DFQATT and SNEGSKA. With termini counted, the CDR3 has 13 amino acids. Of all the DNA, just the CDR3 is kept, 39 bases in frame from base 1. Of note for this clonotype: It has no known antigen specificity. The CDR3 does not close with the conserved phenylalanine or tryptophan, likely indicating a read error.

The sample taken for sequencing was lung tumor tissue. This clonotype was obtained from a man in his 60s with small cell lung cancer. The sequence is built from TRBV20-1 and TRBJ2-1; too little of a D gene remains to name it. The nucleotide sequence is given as TGTAGTGCTAGAGAGCCTAAGGAGACTGAGCAGTTCTCC. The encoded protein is CSAREPKETEQFS.